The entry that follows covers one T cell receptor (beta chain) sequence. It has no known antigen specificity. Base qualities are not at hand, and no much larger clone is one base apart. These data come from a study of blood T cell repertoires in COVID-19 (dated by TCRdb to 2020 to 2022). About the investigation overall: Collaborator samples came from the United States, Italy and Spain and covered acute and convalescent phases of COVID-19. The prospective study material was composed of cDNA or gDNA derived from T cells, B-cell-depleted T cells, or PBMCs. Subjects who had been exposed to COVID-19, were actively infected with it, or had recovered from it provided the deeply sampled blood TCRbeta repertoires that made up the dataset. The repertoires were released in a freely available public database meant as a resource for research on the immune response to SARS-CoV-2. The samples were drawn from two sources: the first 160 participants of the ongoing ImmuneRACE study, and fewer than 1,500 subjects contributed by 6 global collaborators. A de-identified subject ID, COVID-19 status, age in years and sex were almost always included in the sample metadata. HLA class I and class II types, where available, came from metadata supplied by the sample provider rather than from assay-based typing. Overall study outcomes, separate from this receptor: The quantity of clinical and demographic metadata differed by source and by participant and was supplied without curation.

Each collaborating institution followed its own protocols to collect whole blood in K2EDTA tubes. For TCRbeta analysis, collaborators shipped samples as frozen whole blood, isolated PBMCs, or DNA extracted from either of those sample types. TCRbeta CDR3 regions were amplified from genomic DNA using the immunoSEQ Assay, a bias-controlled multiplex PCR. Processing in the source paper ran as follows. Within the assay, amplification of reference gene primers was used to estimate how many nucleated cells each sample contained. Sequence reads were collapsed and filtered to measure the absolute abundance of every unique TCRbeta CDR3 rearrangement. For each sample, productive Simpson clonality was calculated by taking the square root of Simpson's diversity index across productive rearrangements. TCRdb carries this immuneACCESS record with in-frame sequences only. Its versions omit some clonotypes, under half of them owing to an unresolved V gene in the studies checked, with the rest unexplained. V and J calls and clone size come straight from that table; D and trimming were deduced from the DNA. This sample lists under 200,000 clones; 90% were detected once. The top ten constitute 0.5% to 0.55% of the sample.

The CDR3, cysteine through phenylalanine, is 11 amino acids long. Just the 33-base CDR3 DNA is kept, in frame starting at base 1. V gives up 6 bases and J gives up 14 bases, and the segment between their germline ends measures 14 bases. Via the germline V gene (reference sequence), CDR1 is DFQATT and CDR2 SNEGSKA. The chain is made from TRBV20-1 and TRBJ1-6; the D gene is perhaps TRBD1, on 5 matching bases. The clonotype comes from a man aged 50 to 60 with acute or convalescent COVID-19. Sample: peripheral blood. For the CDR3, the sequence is CSAIQGESLHF. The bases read TGCAGTGCCATACAAGGGGAATCCCTCCACTTT.